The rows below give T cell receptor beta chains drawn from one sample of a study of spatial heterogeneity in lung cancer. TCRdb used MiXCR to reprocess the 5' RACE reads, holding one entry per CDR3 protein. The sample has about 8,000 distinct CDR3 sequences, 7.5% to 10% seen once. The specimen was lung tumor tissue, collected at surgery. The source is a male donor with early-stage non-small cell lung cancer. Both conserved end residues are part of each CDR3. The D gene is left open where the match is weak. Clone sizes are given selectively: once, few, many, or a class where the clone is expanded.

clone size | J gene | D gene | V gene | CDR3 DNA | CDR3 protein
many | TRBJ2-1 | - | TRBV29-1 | TGCAGCGTTGAAGGTAAAGGTACTAGCTCCTACAATGAGCAGTTCTTC | CSVEGKGTSSYNEQFF
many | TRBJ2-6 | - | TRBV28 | TGTGCCACCAAGACTGGGGCCAACGTCCTGACTTTC | CATKTGANVLTF
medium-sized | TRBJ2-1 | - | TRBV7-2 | TGTGCCAGCAGCTTAGTAGTTGAGCAGTTCTTC | CASSLVVEQFF
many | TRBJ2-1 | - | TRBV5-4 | TGTGCCAGAATCAAGGAATACAATGAGCAGTTCTTC | CARIKEYNEQFF
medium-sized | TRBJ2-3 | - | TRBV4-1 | TGCGCCAGCAGCCAAGAGGCAGCCAGCACAGATACGCAGTATTTT | CASSQEAASTDTQYF
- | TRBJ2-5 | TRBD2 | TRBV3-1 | TGTGCCAGCAGCCAAGGGGTCCGCTTAGCGGGAGGTGGTGAGACCCAGTACTTC | CASSQGVRLAGGGETQYF
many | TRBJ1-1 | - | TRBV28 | TGTGCCAGCAGTGAGATAACAGGGCTGCACACTGAAGCTTTCTTT | CASSEITGLHTEAFF
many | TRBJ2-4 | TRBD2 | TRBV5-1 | TGCGCCAGCACCGGGGGGGGCGGGAGCCAAAACATTCAGTACTTC | CASTGGGGSQNIQYF
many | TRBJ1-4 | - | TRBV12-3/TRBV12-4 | TGTGCCAGCAGTTTATCGGGGACGGGTGATGAAAAACTGTTTTTT | CASSLSGTGDEKLFF
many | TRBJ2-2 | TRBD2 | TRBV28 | TGTGCCAGCATTCCTAGCGGGGTGAACACCGGGGAGCTGTTTTTT | CASIPSGVNTGELFF
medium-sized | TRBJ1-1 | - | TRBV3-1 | TGTGCCAGCAGCCCCCCCCAGAGTGCGGGCGGAAACACTGAAGCTTTCTTT | CASSPPQSAGGNTEAFF
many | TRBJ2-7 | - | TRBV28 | TGTGCCAGCAGTTTTACAGGTTTTACCCCCTACGAGCAGTACTTC | CASSFTGFTPYEQYF
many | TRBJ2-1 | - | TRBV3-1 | TGTGCCAGCAGCTTTCACTCCAGTGAGCAGTTCTTC | CASSFHSSEQFF
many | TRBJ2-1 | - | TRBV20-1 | TGCAGTGCTTTACAGGTTTTTAAGTACAATGAGCAGTTCTTC | CSALQVFKYNEQFF
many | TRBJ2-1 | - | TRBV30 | TGTGCCTGGATAGCGGCCTACAATGAGCAGTTCTTC | CAWIAAYNEQFF
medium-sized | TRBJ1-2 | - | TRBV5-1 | TGCGCCAGCAGCTATGGGAGGGGTAACGGCTACACCTTC | CASSYGRGNGYTF
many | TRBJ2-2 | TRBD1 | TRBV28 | TGTGCCAGCCGGACAGGAGCCACCGGGGAGCTGTTTTTT | CASRTGATGELFF
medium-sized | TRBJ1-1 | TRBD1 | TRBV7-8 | TGTGCCAGCAGCTTAGTCCCGGACAGGGCTGAAGCTTTCTTT | CASSLVPDRAEAFF
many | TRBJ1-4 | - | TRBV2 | TGTGCCAGCCGGGCCCTAACTGGAAAACTGTTTTTT | CASRALTGKLFF
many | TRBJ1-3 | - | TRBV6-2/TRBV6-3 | TGTGCCAGCAGTTATTTCAGGACTTCATTCTCTTCTGGAAACACCATATATTTT | CASSYFRTSFSSGNTIYF
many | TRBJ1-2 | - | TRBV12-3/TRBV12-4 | TGTGCCAGCTGCAAGAGCGGGGGGGCTAACTATGGCTACACCTTC | CASCKSGGANYGYTF
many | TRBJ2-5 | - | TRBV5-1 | TGCGCCAGCAGCTTGGGGGAAGAGACCCAGTACTTC | CASSLGEETQYF
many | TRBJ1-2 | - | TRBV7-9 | TGTGCCAGCAGCACCACGATGGGGCAGGACTATGGCTACACCTTC | CASSTTMGQDYGYTF
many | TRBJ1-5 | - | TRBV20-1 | TGCAGTGCTAGTAAGGGGGGAGGCAATCAGCCCCAGCATTTT | CSASKGGGNQPQHF